The 30 T cell receptor beta chains below come from one sample, sequenced in a study of blood T cell repertoires in COVID-19. The assay was immunoSEQ multiplex PCR, and TCRdb's table has in-frame clones only and misses some. The sample consists of fewer than 130,000 clones, about 85% of them appearing once. The material sequenced was peripheral blood. These receptors were collected from a human donor in a cohort sampled during active COVID-19.

The genes are TRBV29-1 and TRBJ2-7; 10 nucleotides agree with TRBD2. Germline trimming cut 4 bases from V and 1 base from J; bases unmatched to any gene: 7. The CDR3 is 15 residues long. CDR1 and CDR2 (germline): SQVTM, ANQGSEA. Here the CDR3 DNA reads TGCAGCGTTGGAGAAGCGGGAGGGCGTTCCTACGAGCAGTACTTC. Translated: CSVGEAGGRSYEQYF.

V and J are TRBV27 and TRBJ1-2; D is ambiguous. Germline V gene data show CDR1 as MNHEY and CDR2 as SMNVEV (reference sequence). Trimming took off 5 bases at V and 5 bases at J, with 18 bases between the two ends. The CDR3 is 15 amino acids. The CDR3 reads CASSQTRRFRYGYTF. DNA for the CDR3: TGTGCCAGCAGTCAAACCCGCCGGTTCCGATATGGCTACACCTTC.

Of note for this clone: The sample holds other DNA sequences that translate to the same CDR3. The chain joins TRBV5-1 to TRBJ1-1; D possibly corresponds to TRBD1 (6 bases). Germline lookup yields CDR1 SGHRS and CDR2 YFSETQ. The ends were cut back, 3 bases at V and 4 bases at J, with 10 bases in the middle. The CDR3 sequence is 13 residues long. CDR3 loop: CASSSQGSTEAFF. The CDR3 DNA sequence: TGCGCCAGCAGCTCCCAGGGGAGCACTGAAGCTTTCTTT.

The chain carries TRBV28 and TRBJ2-5; D is ambiguous. Germline assignment: CDR1 MDHEN and CDR2 SYDVKM. The V end was cut by 8 bases, the J end by 7 bases, with 20 bases between. The CDR3 runs 14 residues. The CDR3 loop reads CASGSVALRSTQYF. The CDR3 DNA reads as TGTGCCAGCGGGTCAGTAGCCTTACGGTCGACCCAGTACTTC.

This chain links TRBV28 with TRBJ1-5, with 8 positions matching TRBD1. The CDR3 sequence is 14 residues long. In germline, CDR1 is MDHEN, CDR2 SYDVKM. Losses at the gene ends were 2 bases for V and 6 bases for J; bases not matched to a gene: 3. CDR3 loop: CASSLGQGSQPQHF. The CDR3 DNA follows: TGTGCCAGCAGTTTAGGACAGGGAAGTCAGCCCCAGCATTTT. Variable domain in full (rest from reference TRBV28 and TRBJ1-5): DVKVTQSSRYLVKRTGEKVFLECVQDMDHENMFWYRQDPGLGLRLIYFSYDVKMKEKGDIPEGYSVSREKKERFSLILESASTNQTSMYLCASSLGQGSQPQHFGDGTRLSIL.

This chain connects TRBV11-3 to TRBJ1-1; D gene ambiguous. Germline loops: CDR1 SGHNT, CDR2 YENEEA. This CDR3 is 13 amino acids long. V shed 2 bases and J shed 8 bases, with 12 bases lying between them. The CDR3 region has the DNA TGTGCCAGCAGCTTACACTCTACCTCCGAAGCTTTCTTT. Its protein is CASSLHSTSEAFF. Based on the CDR3 plus reference TRBV11-3 and TRBJ1-1, the full variable domain is EAGVVQSPRYKIIEKKQPVAFWCNPISGHNTLYWYLQNLGQGPELLIRYENEEAVDDSQLPKDRFSAERLKGVDSTLKIQPAELGDSAVYLCASSLHSTSEAFFGQGTRLTVV.

This clone appeared a few times. This chain joins TRBV7-3 and TRBJ2-1; TRBD2 aligns across 14 bases. CDR1 is SGHTA and CDR2 is FQGTGA in the germline V gene. Trimming at V came to 5 bases and at J to 9 bases, leaving 3 bases not matched to a gene. This CDR3 has 14 residues. CDR3 region: CASSPGTSGSEQFF. CDR3 in DNA: TGTGCCAGCAGCCCCGGGACTAGCGGGAGTGAGCAGTTCTTC.

The V call is TRBV27, the J call TRBJ1-2, with D perhaps matching TRBD1 (6 bases). V lost 5 bases to trimming and J lost 8 bases, with 15 bases between them. Germline V lookup: CDR1 MNHEY, CDR2 SMNVEV (reference sequence). This CDR3 has 13 residues. CDR3 sequence reads: CASSRRGFYGYTF. CDR3 in DNA: TGTGCCAGCAGTCGTAGGGGGTTTTACGGCTACACCTTC.

The V call is TRBV2, the J call TRBJ2-5; 10 bases line up with TRBD2. This CDR3 region has 16 residues. The V gene's germline CDR1 is SNHLY and CDR2 FYNNEI. V shed 6 bases, J shed 4 bases, and the junction held 11 bases outside the gene matches. The CDR3 reads CASRSGGAGVGETQYF. The CDR3 DNA reads as TGTGCCAGCAGGAGCGGGGGGGCCGGGGTAGGAGAGACCCAGTACTTC. Variable domain in full (rest from reference TRBV2 and TRBJ2-5): EPEVTQTPSHQVTQMGQEVILRCVPISNHLYFYWYRQILGQKVEFLVSFYNNEISEKSEIFDDQFSVERPDGSNFTLKIRSTKLEDSAMYFCASRSGGAGVGETQYFGPGTRLLVL.

This chain links TRBV29-1 with TRBJ2-7; a weak D match, TRBD2 (5 bases). The CDR3 covers 14 residues. Looked up from germline, CDR1 is SQVTM and CDR2 is ANQGSEA. Trimming removed 1 base from V and 2 bases from J, with 12 bases in between. DNA for the CDR3: TGCAGCGTTGAAGTTCCGGGGTTTACCTACGAGCAGTACTTC. Protein product: CSVEVPGFTYEQYF.

The rearrangement joins TRBV6-5 to TRBJ1-6, with D unresolved. Germline assignment: CDR1 MNHEY and CDR2 SVGAGI. Trimming took 6 bases from V and 9 from J, leaving 9 bases between them. The CDR3 contains 12 residues. The CDR3 reads CASSAVGSPLHF. The DNA for the CDR3 is TGTGCCAGCAGCGCCGTCGGTTCACCCCTCCACTTT.

This rearrangement joins TRBV10-1 to TRBJ2-7; D possibly corresponds to TRBD1 (6 bases). V lost 7 bases and J lost 5, with 12 bases in between. This CDR3 comprises 12 residues. CDR1 and CDR2 from the germline V gene are WNHNN and SYGVQD (reference sequence). CDR3 amino acids: CASTQGIHEQYF. CDR3 DNA: TGCGCCAGCACCCAGGGGATCCACGAGCAGTACTTC.

This sequence joins TRBV10-3 and TRBJ1-1; D gene ambiguous. CDR1 ENHRY and CDR2 SYGVKD come from the germline V gene. V lost 2 bases to trimming and J lost 3 bases, with 7 bases between them. The CDR3 sequence is 13 residues long. The CDR3 DNA reads TGTGCCATCAGTGAGGGCGGCTACACTGAAGCTTTCTTT. Protein: CAISEGGYTEAFF.

The V call is TRBV6-5, the J call TRBJ2-3; 11 bases line up with TRBD2. After removal of 8 bases from V and 4 bases from J, the junction contained 8 bases not matched to a gene. Germline CDR1 reads MNHEY; CDR2 reads SVGAGI. The CDR3 extends over 15 amino acids. Here the CDR3 reads CASGRTSGRPDTQYF. CDR3 coding DNA: TGTGCCAGCGGCCGAACTAGCGGGAGACCAGATACGCAGTATTTT.

The chain is built from TRBV20-1 and TRBJ1-4; D gene ambiguous. This CDR3 is built from 15 residues. V was clipped by 3 bases and J by 6 bases, with 17 bases between them. In germline, CDR1 is DFQATT, CDR2 SNEGSKA (reference sequence). The CDR3 region is CSASENPGLDEKLFF. The CDR3 region has the DNA TGCAGTGCTAGTGAAAACCCAGGTCTTGATGAAAAACTGTTTTTT.

V and J are TRBV5-1 and TRBJ2-1; 7 positions agree with TRBD2. V lost 1 base to trimming and J lost 9 bases; unmatched junction nucleotides: 10. The CDR3 contains 15 residues. Germline V gives CDR1 SGHRS, CDR2 YFSETQ. The CDR3 DNA reads TGCGCCAGCAGCTTGCAGGGAGGGAGAGGATCTGAGCAGTTCTTC. Translation: CASSLQGGRGSEQFF.

J is TRBJ2-2 and V is TRBV28; D perhaps matches TRBD1 (5 bases). The germline V gene has CDR1 MDHEN and CDR2 SYDVKM. V shed 1 base and J shed 4 bases, with 10 bases lying between them. The CDR3 totals 15 residues. The CDR3 sequence: CASSLYRFGTGELFF. CDR3 nucleotides: TGTGCCAGCAGTTTATACAGGTTTGGCACCGGGGAGCTGTTTTTT.

The chain links TRBV12-3 or TRBV12-4 to TRBJ2-5; a possible D gene is TRBD1 (5 bases). The CDR3 loop spans 13 amino acids. Trimming cost V 5 bases and J 5 bases, with 12 bases left between them. CDR3 nucleotides: TGTGCCAGCAGTAAACGACAGAGGGAGACCCAGTACTTC. This codes for CASSKRQRETQYF.

The chain has TRBV19 and TRBJ1-1; no clear D. This CDR3 spans 13 amino acids. V shed 3 bases and J shed 3 bases, with 8 bases lying between them. The germline V gene encodes CDR1 LNHDA and CDR2 SQIVND (reference sequence). CDR3 region: CASSMGRDTEAFF. The CDR3 coding sequence is TGTGCCAGTAGTATGGGTCGGGACACTGAAGCTTTCTTT.

The genes are TRBV10-3 and TRBJ2-5; 9 bases align to TRBD2. The germline gives CDR1 ENHRY, CDR2 SYGVKD. The CDR3 contains 15 residues. V dropped 0 bases and J dropped 2; count of bases not matched to a gene: 1. CDR3: CAISESAGGQETQYF. The CDR3 DNA reads TGTGCCATCAGTGAGTCGGCGGGAGGGCAAGAGACCCAGTACTTC.

The V and J genes are TRBV2 and TRBJ2-5, with a weak D call TRBD1 (6 bases). Trimming left V 5 bases short and J 2 bases short, with 15 bases between. Germline V gene sequence: CDR1 SNHLY, CDR2 FYNNEI. The CDR3 has 15 amino acids. This CDR3 reads CASSLQGAGQETQYF. The CDR3 DNA sequence: TGTGCCAGCAGTCTACAGGGAGCTGGGCAAGAGACCCAGTACTTC. Using reference TRBV2 and TRBJ2-5 for the parts outside the CDR3, the full variable domain is EPEVTQTPSHQVTQMGQEVILRCVPISNHLYFYWYRQILGQKVEFLVSFYNNEISEKSEIFDDQFSVERPDGSNFTLKIRSTKLEDSAMYFCASSLQGAGQETQYFGPGTRLLVL.

This rearrangement joins TRBV5-1 to TRBJ2-1; D is ambiguous. Trimming left V 4 bases short and J 2 bases short, with 13 bases between. This CDR3 contains 15 residues. Germline V lookup: CDR1 SGHRS, CDR2 YFSETQ. CDR3 protein: CASSVENPPYNEQFF. DNA for the CDR3: TGCGCCAGCAGCGTAGAAAATCCCCCCTACAATGAGCAGTTCTTC.

The chain joins TRBV19 to TRBJ2-1, with 11 nucleotides matching TRBD2. CDR3 length: 16 amino acids. V shed 5 bases and J 0 bases; nucleotides not matched to a gene: 3. The germline gives CDR1 LNHDA, CDR2 SQIVND (reference sequence). The CDR3 region has the DNA TGTGCCAGTAGTCCGGGACTAGCGGACTCCTACAATGAGCAGTTCTTC. Translated: CASSPGLADSYNEQFF.

The J gene is TRBJ1-2, the V gene TRBV6-2 or TRBV6-3; maybe TRBD1 (6 bases). The CDR3 spans 13 residues. V was trimmed by 2 bases and J by 4 bases, leaving 8 bases between them. From germline, CDR1 is MNHEY and CDR2 SVGEGT. The CDR3 DNA sequence: TGTGCCAGCAGTTACAGGGGGACCTATGGCTACACCTTC. This gives the protein CASSYRGTYGYTF.

The J gene is TRBJ2-6, the V gene TRBV6-2 or TRBV6-3; 9 bases agree with TRBD1. The V gene end was trimmed by 5 bases and the J gene end by 2 bases; junction bases not matched to a gene: 7. CDR1 and CDR2 from the germline V gene are MNHEY and SVGEGT. The CDR3 length is 17 residues. The CDR3 nucleotides are TGTGCCAGCAGTGGGGGACAGGGAAGGGCTGGGGCCAACGTCCTGACTTTC. This sequence encodes CASSGGQGRAGANVLTF.

This chain joins TRBV19 and TRBJ2-5, with 9 bases that match TRBD2. Germline-derived CDR1 and CDR2 are LNHDA and SQIVND (reference sequence). V lost 5 bases and J lost 4; bases outside the gene matches: 8. The length of the CDR3 is 15 residues. Here the CDR3 reads CASSEGGRAGETQYF. The CDR3 DNA reads as TGTGCCAGTAGTGAGGGCGGGAGGGCCGGAGAGACCCAGTACTTC.

The rearrangement links TRBV6-6 to TRBJ1-4; TRBD1 agrees at 8 bases. V lost 5 bases and J lost 5; bases outside the gene matches: 7. CDR3 size: 15 residues. The germline gives CDR1 MNHNY, CDR2 SVGAGI (reference sequence). Here the CDR3 reads CASSDPGQGNEKLFF. CDR3 DNA sequence: TGTGCCAGCAGTGACCCAGGACAGGGAAATGAAAAACTGTTTTTT.

The rearrangement joins TRBV5-4 to TRBJ2-2; 10 positions match TRBD1. V lost 6 bases to trimming and J lost 5 bases; unmatched junction nucleotides: 4. This CDR3 is 14 amino acids long. CDR1 is SGHNT, CDR2 YYREEE, per germline (reference sequence). CDR3 amino acids: CASTGQGTTGELFF. The CDR3 region has the DNA TGTGCCAGCACGGGACAGGGGACGACCGGGGAGCTGTTTTTT.

This sequence joins TRBV2 and TRBJ1-5, with D perhaps matching TRBD1 (5 bases). Germline V gene lookup returns CDR1 SNHLY and CDR2 FYNNEI. The CDR3 is made up of 13 amino acids. V was trimmed by 8 bases and J by 2 bases, leaving 10 bases between them. The CDR3 spells CASGGDGNQPQHF. In nucleotides, the CDR3 is TGTGCCAGCGGGGGGGATGGCAATCAGCCCCAGCATTTT.

The chain combines TRBV6-4 with TRBJ2-1; TRBD2 matches 13 bases. J gave up 1 base and V 6 bases, and 6 bases lay outside the gene matches. The CDR3 has 17 amino acids. Germline loops: CDR1 MRHNA, CDR2 SNTAGT. The CDR3 DNA follows: TGTGCCAGCAGAAGGACTAGCGGGAGCTGGTCCTACAATGAGCAGTTCTTC. Translated: CASRRTSGSWSYNEQFF.